This T cell receptor (beta chain) was sequenced for a study of blood T cell repertoires in COVID-19. Clones were sequenced by immunoSEQ multiplex PCR, and TCRdb holds only the in-frame ones, with some missing. The table lists about 260,000 clones, approximately 88% of them singletons. Germline V lookup: CDR1 MNHEY, CDR2 SVGAGI. CDR3 size: 13 residues. Germline trimming cut 4 bases from V and 11 bases from J; bases unmatched to any gene: 8. The receptor was derived from a middle-aged woman with acute COVID-19. The V gene is TRBV6-5, the J gene TRBJ1-1, with 9 bases lining up with TRBD1. Sequencing used PBMCs or T cells enriched from blood (not recorded which). CDR3 nucleotides: TGTGCCAGCAGTTTACCCGGGACAGGGCGCGCTTTCTTT. Amino acid sequence: CASSLPGTGRAFF.